This T cell receptor (beta chain) is from a study of T cells after yellow fever vaccination. Notes on the study in general: Detected again after the booster were most primary-vaccination clones, at 95% to 98% CD4 and 70% to 90% CD8. Contamination by abundant bulk-population clonotypes could be present in FACS-sorted repertoires.

Trimming took 5 bases from V and 4 from J; bases not matched to a gene: 1. This CDR3 contains 13 residues. Germline V CDR1 and CDR2: SGHNT, YENEEA. MiXCR, applied by TCRdb to the 5' RACE reads, yields one record per CDR3 protein. The repertoire consists of approximately 340,000 distinct CDR3 sequences, with 8.7% occurring once and the leading ten covering about a sixth. In its sample, this clonotype was seen many times. Its target is not known. The chain employs TRBV11-3 and TRBJ2-2, with TRBD2 identical over 7 bases. This clonotype was obtained from a man aged 18 to 29 who received the YFV17D yellow fever vaccine. The sample in question was PBMCs, obtained on the day of the first yellow fever vaccination. The CDR3 region is CASSLAVTGELFF. The CDR3 DNA is TGTGCCAGCAGCCTAGCGGTCACCGGGGAGCTGTTTTTT.